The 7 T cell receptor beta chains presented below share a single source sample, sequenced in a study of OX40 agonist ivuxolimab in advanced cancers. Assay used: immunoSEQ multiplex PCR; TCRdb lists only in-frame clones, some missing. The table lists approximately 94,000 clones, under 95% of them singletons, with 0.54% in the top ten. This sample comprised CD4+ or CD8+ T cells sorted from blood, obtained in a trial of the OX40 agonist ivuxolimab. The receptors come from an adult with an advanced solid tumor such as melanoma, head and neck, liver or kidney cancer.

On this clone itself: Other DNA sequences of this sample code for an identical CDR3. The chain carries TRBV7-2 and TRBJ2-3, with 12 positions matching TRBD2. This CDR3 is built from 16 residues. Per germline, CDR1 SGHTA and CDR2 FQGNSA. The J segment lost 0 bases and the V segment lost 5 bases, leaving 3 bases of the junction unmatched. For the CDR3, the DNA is TGTGCCAGCAGCCGGACTAGCGGGACTAGCACAGATACGCAGTATTTT. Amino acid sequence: CASSRTSGTSTDTQYF.

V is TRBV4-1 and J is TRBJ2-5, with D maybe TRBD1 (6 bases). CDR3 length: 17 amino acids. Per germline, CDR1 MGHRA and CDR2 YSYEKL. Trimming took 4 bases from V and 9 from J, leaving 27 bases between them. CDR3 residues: CASSPGGAGNRMGPQYF. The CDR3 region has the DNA TGCGCCAGCAGCCCTGGGGGCGCAGGGAACCGAATGGGTCCCCAGTACTTC.

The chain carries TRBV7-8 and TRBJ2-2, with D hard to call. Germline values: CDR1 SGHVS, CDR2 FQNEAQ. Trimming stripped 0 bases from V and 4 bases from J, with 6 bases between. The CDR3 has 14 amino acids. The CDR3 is CASSLAGFTGELFF. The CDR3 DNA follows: TGTGCCAGCAGCTTAGCGGGATTCACCGGGGAGCTGTTTTTT.

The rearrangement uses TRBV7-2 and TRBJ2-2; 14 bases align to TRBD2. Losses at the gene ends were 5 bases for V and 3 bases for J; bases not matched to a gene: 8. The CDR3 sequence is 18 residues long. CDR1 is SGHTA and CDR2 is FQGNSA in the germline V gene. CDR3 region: CASSPNLGLAGDTGELFF. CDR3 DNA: TGTGCCAGCAGCCCTAACCTGGGACTAGCGGGAGACACCGGGGAGCTGTTTTTT. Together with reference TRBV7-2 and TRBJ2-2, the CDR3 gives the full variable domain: GAGVSQSPSNKVTEKGKDVELRCDPISGHTALYWYRQSLGQGLEFLIYFQGNSAPDKSGLPSDRFSAERTGGSVSTLTIQRTQQEDSAVYLCASSPNLGLAGDTGELFFGEGSRLTVL.

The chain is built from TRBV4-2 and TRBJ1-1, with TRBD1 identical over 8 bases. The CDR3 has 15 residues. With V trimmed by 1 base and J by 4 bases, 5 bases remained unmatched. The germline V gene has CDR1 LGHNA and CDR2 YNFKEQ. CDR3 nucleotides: TGTGCCAGCAGCCAAGGTCGACAGGGGTTCACTGAAGCTTTCTTT. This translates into CASSQGRQGFTEAFF.

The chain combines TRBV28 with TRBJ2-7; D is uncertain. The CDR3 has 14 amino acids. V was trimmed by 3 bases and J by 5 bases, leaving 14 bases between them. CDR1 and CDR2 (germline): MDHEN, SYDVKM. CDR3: CASSFRAVRNEQYF. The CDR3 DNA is TGTGCCAGCAGTTTCCGCGCCGTTCGGAACGAGCAGTACTTC.

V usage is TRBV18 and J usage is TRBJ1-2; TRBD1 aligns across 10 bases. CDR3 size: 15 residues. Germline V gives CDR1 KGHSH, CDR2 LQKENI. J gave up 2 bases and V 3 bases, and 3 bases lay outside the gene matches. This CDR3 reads CASSPGTGENYGYTF. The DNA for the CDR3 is TGTGCCAGCTCACCCGGGACAGGGGAGAACTATGGCTACACCTTC.